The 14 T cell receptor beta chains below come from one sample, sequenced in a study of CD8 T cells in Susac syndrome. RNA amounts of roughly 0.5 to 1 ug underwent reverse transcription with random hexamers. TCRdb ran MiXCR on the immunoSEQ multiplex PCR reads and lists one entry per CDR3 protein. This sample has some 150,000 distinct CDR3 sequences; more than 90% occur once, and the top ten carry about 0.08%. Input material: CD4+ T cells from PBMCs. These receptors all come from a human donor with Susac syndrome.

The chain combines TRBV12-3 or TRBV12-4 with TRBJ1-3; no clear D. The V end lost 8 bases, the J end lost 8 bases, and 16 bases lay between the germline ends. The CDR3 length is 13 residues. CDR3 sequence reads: CASGRIPGDTIYF. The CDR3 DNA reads TGTGCCAGCGGACGAATCCCCGGGGACACCATATATTTT.

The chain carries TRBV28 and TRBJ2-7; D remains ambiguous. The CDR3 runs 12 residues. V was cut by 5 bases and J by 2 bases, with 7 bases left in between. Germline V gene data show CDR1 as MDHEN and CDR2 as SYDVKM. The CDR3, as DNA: TGTGCCAGCAGTCCCCTTGCCTACGAGCAGTACTTC. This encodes CASSPLAYEQYF.

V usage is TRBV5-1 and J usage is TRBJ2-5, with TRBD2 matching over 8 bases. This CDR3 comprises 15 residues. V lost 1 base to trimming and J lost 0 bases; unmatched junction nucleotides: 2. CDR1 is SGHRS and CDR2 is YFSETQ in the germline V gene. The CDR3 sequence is CASSLRGGNQETQYF. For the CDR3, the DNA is TGCGCCAGCAGCTTGCGGGGGGGGAACCAAGAGACCCAGTACTTC.

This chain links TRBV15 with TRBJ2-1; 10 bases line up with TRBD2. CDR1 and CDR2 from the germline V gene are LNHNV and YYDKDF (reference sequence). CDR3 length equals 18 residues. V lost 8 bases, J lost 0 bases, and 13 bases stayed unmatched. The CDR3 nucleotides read TGTGCCACCCTACCATTCGGGACTAGCGATAGCTCCTACAATGAGCAGTTCTTC. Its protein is CATLPFGTSDSSYNEQFF.

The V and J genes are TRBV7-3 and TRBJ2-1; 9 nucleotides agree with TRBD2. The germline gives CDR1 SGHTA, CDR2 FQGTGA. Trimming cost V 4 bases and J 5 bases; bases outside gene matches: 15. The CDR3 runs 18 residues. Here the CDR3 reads CASSSGVQLAGEHNEQFF. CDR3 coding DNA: TGTGCCAGCAGCTCCGGAGTCCAACTAGCGGGCGAACACAATGAGCAGTTCTTC.

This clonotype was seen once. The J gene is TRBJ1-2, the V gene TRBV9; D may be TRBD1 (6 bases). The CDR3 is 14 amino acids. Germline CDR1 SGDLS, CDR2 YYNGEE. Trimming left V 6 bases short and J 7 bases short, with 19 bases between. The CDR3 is CASTSDSEGVGYTF. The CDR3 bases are TGTGCCAGCACCTCAGACAGCGAGGGGGTTGGCTACACCTTC.

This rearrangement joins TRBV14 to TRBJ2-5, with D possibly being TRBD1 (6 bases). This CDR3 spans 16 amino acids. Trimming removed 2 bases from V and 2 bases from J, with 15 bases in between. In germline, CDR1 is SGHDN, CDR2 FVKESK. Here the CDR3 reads CASSQTGSRTQETQYF. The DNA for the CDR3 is TGTGCCAGCAGCCAAACAGGGTCTAGGACACAAGAGACCCAGTACTTC.

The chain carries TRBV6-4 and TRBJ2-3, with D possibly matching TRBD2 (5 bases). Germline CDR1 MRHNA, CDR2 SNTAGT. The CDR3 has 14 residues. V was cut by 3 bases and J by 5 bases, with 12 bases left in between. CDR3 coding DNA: TGTGCCAGCAGTGAGGTCTCGGGGATAGATACGCAGTATTTT. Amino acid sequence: CASSEVSGIDTQYF.

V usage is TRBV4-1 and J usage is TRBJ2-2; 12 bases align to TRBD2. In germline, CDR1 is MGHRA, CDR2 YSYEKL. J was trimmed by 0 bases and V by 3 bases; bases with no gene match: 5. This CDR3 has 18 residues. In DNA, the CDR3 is TGCGCCAGCAGCCAGGGACTAGCGGGTCGGGCGAACACCGGGGAGCTGTTTTTT. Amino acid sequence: CASSQGLAGRANTGELFF.

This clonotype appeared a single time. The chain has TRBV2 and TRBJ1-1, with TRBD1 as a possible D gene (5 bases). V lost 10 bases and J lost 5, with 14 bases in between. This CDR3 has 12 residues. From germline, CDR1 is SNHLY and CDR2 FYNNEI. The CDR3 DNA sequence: TGTGCCACCCAGAGGGGAGGGACTGAAGCTTTCTTT. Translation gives CATQRGGTEAFF.

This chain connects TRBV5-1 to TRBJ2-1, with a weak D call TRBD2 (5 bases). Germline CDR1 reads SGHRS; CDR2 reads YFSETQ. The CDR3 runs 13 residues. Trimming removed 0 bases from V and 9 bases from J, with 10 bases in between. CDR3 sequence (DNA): TGCGCCAGCAGCTTGGAATATGGGAGTGAGCAGTTCTTC. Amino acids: CASSLEYGSEQFF.

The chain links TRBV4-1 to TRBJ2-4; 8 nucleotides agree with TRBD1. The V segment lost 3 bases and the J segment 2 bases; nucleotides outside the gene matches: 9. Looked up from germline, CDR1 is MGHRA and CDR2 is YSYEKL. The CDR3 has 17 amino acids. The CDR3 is CASSHPGQGVPKNIQYF. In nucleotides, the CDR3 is TGCGCCAGCAGCCACCCCGGACAGGGTGTGCCCAAAAACATTCAGTACTTC.

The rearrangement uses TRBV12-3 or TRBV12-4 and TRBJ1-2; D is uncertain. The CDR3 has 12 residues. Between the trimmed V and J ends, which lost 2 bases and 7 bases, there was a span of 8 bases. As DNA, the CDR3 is TGTGCCAGCAGTTTACCCGTCGTTGGCTACACCTTC. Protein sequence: CASSLPVVGYTF.

CDR3 coding DNA: TGTGCCACCAGTGATTTTGGGACTAGCGGGACCGGGGAGCTGTTTTTT. Protein: CATSDFGTSGTGELFF. This chain connects TRBV24-1 to TRBJ2-2; TRBD2 aligns across 12 bases. CDR1 KGHDR and CDR2 SFDVKD come from the germline V gene. The length of the CDR3 is 16 residues. The ends lost 1 base at V and 5 bases at J; junction bases unmatched: 1.